These 20 T cell receptor beta chains were all obtained from the same sample, sequenced in a study of molecular identifiers for immune sequencing clone quantification. Via MiXCR, TCRdb re-called the PCR reads, giving one row per CDR3 protein. Of approximately 59,000 distinct CDR3 sequences listed, approximately 18% are singletons. What was sequenced was naive CD8+ T cells from blood, with Jurkat cell RNA spiked in. Subset indicated: FACS-sorted CD8+CD4-CCR7+CD45RA+ naive T cells. All receptors derive from a human donor in good health. Some libraries in this study had Jurkat cell RNA spiked in.

The chain couples TRBV6-2 or TRBV6-3 to TRBJ1-4; D ambiguous. CDR1 and CDR2 (germline): MNHEY, SVGEGT. V lost 10 bases to trimming and J lost 0 bases, with 15 bases between them. The CDR3 contains 15 residues. The CDR3 here is CANGLPTATNEKLFF. The CDR3 DNA is TGTGCCAACGGCCTACCGACTGCAACTAATGAAAAACTGTTTTTT.

In this sample, this clonotype turned up many times. J is TRBJ2-5 and V is TRBV30; D remains ambiguous. CDR3 length: 13 residues. Germline V gene data show CDR1 as GTSNPN and CDR2 as SVGIG (reference sequence). V shed 0 bases and J shed 3 bases, with 8 bases lying between them. As DNA, the CDR3 is TGTGCCTGGAGTGTTGGGGATGAAGAGACCCAGTACTTC. Translated: CAWSVGDEETQYF. Combining the CDR3 with reference TRBV30 and TRBJ2-5 gives the whole variable domain SQTIHQWPATLVQPVGSPLSLECTVEGTSNPNLYWYRQAAGRGLQLLFYSVGIGQISSEVPQNLSASRPQDRQFILSSKKLLLSDSGFYLCAWSVGDEETQYFGPGTRLLVL.

With regard to this clonotype: A much larger clonotype is one base distant, so this may be a read error. CDR3 region: CASSRVGGPGNTIYF. The CDR3 nucleotides read TGCGCCAGCAGCCGAGTCGGGGGGCCTGGAAACACCATATATTTT. The gene calls are TRBV4-1 and TRBJ1-3; TRBD1 is a possible D gene (6 bases). Trimming cost V 4 bases and J 2 bases, with 12 bases left between them. Germline V lookup: CDR1 MGHRA, CDR2 YSYEKL. The CDR3 totals 15 residues.

For this clonotype: Possible read error: a much larger clone is one base away. The chain has TRBV7-2 and TRBJ2-1; 8 bases agree with TRBD1. The CDR3 extends over 14 amino acids. Germline CDR1 and CDR2: SGHTA and FQGNSA. The CDR3 DNA is TGTGTCAGCAGCATCCGACAGGGGTACAATGAGCAGTTCTTC. It specifies CVSSIRQGYNEQFF.

The table lists this clonotype with many counts. This chain uses TRBV20-1 with TRBJ2-7, with 11 bases that match TRBD2. CDR3 size: 15 residues. V lost 2 bases and J lost 1; bases outside the gene matches: 4. CDR1 is DFQATT, CDR2 SNEGSKA, per germline (reference sequence). The CDR3 nucleotides read TGCAGTGCTAGAATACTAGCGGGAGATTCCTACGAGCAGTACTTC. This sequence encodes CSARILAGDSYEQYF.

This clonotype has at least ten counts. The chain couples TRBV13 to TRBJ2-7; 9 nucleotides agree with TRBD1. Germline V gives CDR1 PRHDT, CDR2 FYEKMQ (reference sequence). The junction had 4 bases not matched to a gene; V was cut back by 4 bases and J by 6 bases. The CDR3 contains 13 residues. CDR3 protein: CASSYNRGPEQYF. CDR3 DNA sequence: TGTGCCAGCAGCTACAACAGGGGGCCCGAGCAGTACTTC.

This clonotype appeared many times. The chain uses TRBV6-1 and TRBJ1-5; 9 bases match TRBD1. Germline-derived CDR1 and CDR2 are MNHNS and SASEGT. J lost 6 bases, V lost 9 bases, and 6 bases had no gene match. CDR3 size: 13 residues. CDR3 sequence (DNA): TGTGCCAGGCCGGGACAGGGCTTTCAGCCCCAGCATTTT. As protein: CARPGQGFQPQHF.

This clonotype was seen only a few times. V usage is TRBV11-2 and J usage is TRBJ2-1; the D is unclear. The CDR3 is 11 residues long. CDR1 and CDR2 from the germline V gene are SGHAT and FQNNGV. V was shortened by 4 bases and J by 8 bases, with 6 bases between the two germline ends. CDR3 nucleotides: TGTGCCAGCAGCTCCGTCCATGAGCAGTTCTTC. This gives the protein CASSSVHEQFF. Full variable domain (outside the CDR3, taken from reference TRBV11-2 and TRBJ2-1): EAGVAQSPRYKIIEKRQSVAFWCNPISGHATLYWYQQILGQGPKLLIQFQNNGVVDDSQLPKDRFSAERLKGVDSTLKIQPAKLEDSAVYLCASSSVHEQFFGPGTRLTVL.

Concerning this clonotype itself: A read error may be the cause here, since a much bigger clone is one base away. The chain combines TRBV3-1 with TRBJ2-7; D is uncertain. The CDR3 spans 15 residues. V shed 1 base and J shed 0 bases, with 10 bases lying between them. CDR1 is LGHDT, CDR2 YNNKEL, per germline (reference sequence). Written as DNA, the CDR3 is TGTGCCAGCAGCCAAGGCCGTAGGAGCTCCTACGAGCAGTACTTC. It translates to CASSQGRRSSYEQYF.

This clonotype was seen ten or more times. This chain joins TRBV4-2 and TRBJ1-4; D is perhaps TRBD1 (6 bases). V was trimmed by 3 bases and J by 6 bases, leaving 14 bases between them. Germline V lookup: CDR1 LGHNA, CDR2 YNFKEQ. The CDR3 runs to 15 residues. The CDR3 nucleotides read TGTGCCAGCAGCCAGCAACAGGGTCGGGATGAAAAACTGTTTTTT. Encoded protein: CASSQQQGRDEKLFF.

This clonotype was detected many times. V gene TRBV4-1 combines with J gene TRBJ2-5; tentative D call: TRBD2 (6 bases). The CDR3 has 15 amino acids. The germline V gene encodes CDR1 MGHRA and CDR2 YSYEKL. Trimming removed 1 base from V and 0 bases from J, with 9 bases in between. The DNA for the CDR3 is TGCGCCAGCAGCCAAGCCATAGCGGACCAAGAGACCCAGTACTTC. As protein: CASSQAIADQETQYF.

The genes are TRBV20-1 and TRBJ2-7, with TRBD1 as a possible D gene (6 bases). CDR3 length equals 16 residues. V was clipped by 3 bases and J by 6 bases, with 24 bases between them. Germline V lookup: CDR1 DFQATT, CDR2 SNEGSKA (reference sequence). CDR3 region: CSAREAHHLQGIEQYF. CDR3 bases: TGCAGTGCTAGGGAAGCCCACCACCTCCAGGGGATCGAGCAGTACTTC.

Notes on this clonotype: A much larger clone lies one base from this, so it may be a read error. This rearrangement joins TRBV6-1 to TRBJ2-1; the match to TRBD2 covers 8 bases. This CDR3 is 15 amino acids long. Per germline, CDR1 MNHNS and CDR2 SASEGT. CDR3 amino acids: CASSPLSGNVNEQLF. The CDR3 DNA follows: TGTGCCAGCAGCCCCCTTAGCGGGAACGTCAATGAGCAGCTCTTC.

This clonotype has a count of ten or more. This sequence joins TRBV13 and TRBJ1-5, with unresolved D. The CDR3 extends over 12 amino acids. CDR1 is PRHDT and CDR2 is FYEKMQ in the germline V gene (reference sequence). V gave up 0 bases and J gave up 9 bases, with 6 bases separating them. The CDR3 nucleotides read TGTGCCAGCAGCTTAGGTGTCGGGCCCCAGCATTTT. Amino acids: CASSLGVGPQHF.

Ten or more counts support this clonotype. The gene calls are TRBV7-2 and TRBJ2-1, with D perhaps TRBD1 or TRBD2 (5 bases each). This CDR3 is 15 amino acids long. Trimming left V 6 bases short and J 1 base short, with 13 bases between. Germline loops: CDR1 SGHTA, CDR2 FQGNSA. Here the CDR3 DNA reads TGTGCCAGCAGTTTCGGGACCAGATCCTACAATGAGCAGTTCTTC. It specifies CASSFGTRSYNEQFF.

This clonotype was seen ten or more times. The rearrangement joins TRBV6-6 to TRBJ2-7; tentative D call: TRBD2 (6 bases). Per the germline V gene, CDR1 is MNHNY and CDR2 is SVGAGI (reference sequence). This CDR3 is 14 amino acids long. V was cut by 6 bases and J by 3 bases, with 15 bases left in between. In DNA form, the CDR3 reads TGTGCCAGCAGCTCCCTTGCGGGGAGCTACGAGCAGTACTTC. It translates to CASSSLAGSYEQYF.

For this clonotype: A much larger clone differs by one base, so this may be a read error. CDR3 region: CASGFLVYDGYTF. CDR3 sequence (DNA): TGTGCCAGCGGTTTCCTGGTATACGATGGCTACACCTTC. This chain uses TRBV12-3 or TRBV12-4 with TRBJ1-2; D uncertain. The CDR3 totals 13 residues.

For this clonotype: One base away lies a much larger clone, so this may be a sequencing read error. This rearrangement joins TRBV13 to TRBJ2-1; 8 bases match TRBD1. The V gene's germline CDR1 is PRHDT and CDR2 FYEKMQ (reference sequence). V gave up 4 bases and J gave up 9 bases; unmatched junction bases: 14. The CDR3 runs 16 residues. CDR3 sequence: CASSSDSGGRGSEQFF. The CDR3 nucleotides are TGTGCCAGCAGCTCCGATTCAGGGGGCCGAGGCAGTGAGCAGTTCTTC.

This clonotype was seen repeatedly, ten times or more. This chain uses TRBV27 with TRBJ2-1; possible D gene TRBD1, 6 bases. CDR1 MNHEY and CDR2 SMNVEV come from the germline V gene (reference sequence). There are 16 residues in the CDR3. Trimming removed 6 bases from V and 0 bases from J, with 15 bases in between. In DNA form, the CDR3 reads TGTGCCAGCAGGACAGGTACAAAGAGCTCCTACAATGAGCAGTTCTTC. Translation gives CASRTGTKSSYNEQFF.

This clonotype has just a few counts. The chain employs TRBV27 and TRBJ2-7; D remains unclear. The CDR3 is made up of 14 amino acids. Germline assignment: CDR1 MNHEY and CDR2 SMNVEV (reference sequence). Trimming took 2 bases from V and 0 from J, leaving 8 bases between them. CDR3 bases: TGTGCCAGCAGTTTACTGTTCGGCTCCTACGAGCAGTACTTC. Translation: CASSLLFGSYEQYF.